These 2 T cell receptor beta chains were sequenced from one sample in a study of CD8+ T cells in alopecia areata. Treatment meaning: oral pan-JAK inhibitor, 5-10 mg twice daily. RNA extraction was followed by reverse transcription into cDNA, which acted as the sequencing template. TCRdb keeps only in-frame clones here, not all; method: immunoSEQ multiplex PCR. The table lists some 240,000 clones, under 60% of them singletons. The sequences come from CD4+ T cells sorted from blood, collected at week 4, from a patient treated with tofacitinib. These receptors were collected from a human donor with alopecia areata.

The chain employs TRBV29-1 and TRBJ2-2; D is uncertain. The CDR3 is 13 residues long. Germline V gene data show CDR1 as SQVTM and CDR2 as ANQGSEA. V gave up 5 bases and J gave up 3 bases, with 10 bases separating them. This CDR3 reads CSVRTSYTGELFF. The CDR3 region has the DNA TGCAGCGTTAGAACATCATACACCGGGGAGCTGTTTTTT.

This sequence joins TRBV14 and TRBJ1-5, with TRBD1 as a possible D gene (5 bases). Trimming shortened V by 1 base and J by 10 bases, and 14 bases separated the two germline ends. This CDR3 spans 14 amino acids. The germline V gene encodes CDR1 SGHDN and CDR2 FVKESK. The CDR3 loop is CASSQGVGGAPQHF. The CDR3 DNA is TGTGCCAGCAGCCAAGGGGTTGGGGGAGCTCCCCAGCATTTT.